This T cell receptor (beta chain) was found in a study of T cell changes during pregnancy in multiple sclerosis. Assay: immunoSEQ multiplex PCR; the TCRdb copy retains only in-frame clones and omits some. The sample yields almost 50,000 clones, approximately 93% seen once. Germline values: CDR1 MNHEY, CDR2 SVGAGI. This CDR3 contains 12 residues. The V end lost 6 bases, the J end lost 5 bases, and 10 bases lay between the germline ends. The origin of this receptor is a female donor with multiple sclerosis, enrolled in a pregnancy study. The sequencing here drew on CD4+ T cells from peripheral blood mononuclear cells, taken in the third trimester of pregnancy. The chain employs TRBV6-5 and TRBJ2-5, with D maybe TRBD2 (6 bases). The CDR3 loop is CASSSSAETQYF. The CDR3 DNA follows: TGTGCCAGCAGCTCTAGCGCGGAGACCCAGTACTTC.